These T cell receptor beta chains were read from a single sample in a study of monozygotic twins with inflammatory bowel disease. TCRdb reanalyzed the 5' RACE reads, giving one entry per CDR3 protein sequence and no DNA. This sample's clone table lists under 200,000 distinct CDR3 sequences. The sequenced sample was blood. The receptors here all came from a human donor with ulcerative colitis or Crohn's disease, or a healthy co-twin of an affected twin (not recorded which). Both conserved end residues are part of each CDR3.

cdr3_length j_call v_call cdr3_aa
15 TRBJ2-2 TRBV20-1 CSAGTSGRAPGELFF
17 TRBJ2-1 TRBV20-1 CSPGTSGRAQFINEQFF
14 TRBJ2-1 TRBV25-1 CATQGQGDGNEQFF
14 TRBJ2-7 TRBV7-8 CASTSKREGYEQYF
17 TRBJ2-1 TRBV3-1 CASSRTARGSSYNEQFF
13 TRBJ2-7 TRBV28 CASCSFYRYEQYF
12 TRBJ1-4 TRBV10-3 CAISPGPEKLFF
14 TRBJ2-1 TRBV20-1 CSARWAGGPNEQFF
17 TRBJ2-1 TRBV6-2/TRBV6-3 CASTAPTSGSPYNEQFF
16 TRBJ2-7 TRBV10-3 CAISEPGQPTWGEQYF
15 TRBJ1-1 TRBV18 CASSRQSLANTEAFF
15 TRBJ2-7 TRBV11-2 CASSLRLAGGHEQYF
13 TRBJ1-1 TRBV7-2 CASSLDLHTEAFF
13 TRBJ2-2 TRBV20-1 CSAQGEVTGELFF
15 TRBJ2-6 TRBV7-9 CASSPRASGANVLTF
12 TRBJ1-1 TRBV7-2 CASTIARTEAFF
16 TRBJ2-2 TRBV24-1 CATSDTGTSGTGELFF
16 TRBJ2-7 TRBV18 CASSPLAQGQSYEQYF
16 TRBJ2-3 TRBV24-1 CATSVSGQGAKDTQYF
13 TRBJ2-1 TRBV12-3/TRBV12-4 CASSGILGNEQFF
16 TRBJ2-2 TRBV5-1 CASSHRDRGFTGELFF
20 TRBJ2-1 TRBV28 CASQTKPGLAGYTIYNEQFF
15 TRBJ1-2 TRBV20-1 CSARDWSEGVYGYTF
14 TRBJ1-4 TRBV20-1 CSASMGGGHEKLFF
17 TRBJ2-7 TRBV12-3/TRBV12-4 CASSFRLGDRGPHEQYF
14 TRBJ2-7 TRBV27 CASSPRAATTEQYF
16 TRBJ2-1 TRBV18 CASSPPGYHSYNEQFF
13 TRBJ1-6 TRBV4-2 CASSQDANEPLHF
14 TRBJ1-5 TRBV27 CASSLQGRDQPQHF
15 TRBJ2-1 TRBV5-1 CASSPPSGNYNEQFF
13 TRBJ1-1 TRBV29-1 CSAWEHLNTEAFF
15 TRBJ2-3 TRBV5-1 CASSPDGLSTDTQYF
15 TRBJ2-2 TRBV11-1 CASSPSGLVTGELFF